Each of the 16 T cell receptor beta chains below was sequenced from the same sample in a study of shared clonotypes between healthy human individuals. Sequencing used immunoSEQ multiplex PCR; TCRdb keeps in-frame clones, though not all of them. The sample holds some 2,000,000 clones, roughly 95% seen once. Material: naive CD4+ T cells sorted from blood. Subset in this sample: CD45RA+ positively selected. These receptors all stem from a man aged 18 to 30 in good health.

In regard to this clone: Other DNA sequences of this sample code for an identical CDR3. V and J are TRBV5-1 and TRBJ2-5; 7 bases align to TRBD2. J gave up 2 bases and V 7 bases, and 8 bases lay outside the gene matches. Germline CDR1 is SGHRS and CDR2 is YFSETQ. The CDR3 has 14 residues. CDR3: CASSPGGTQETQYF. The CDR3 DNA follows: TGCGCCAGCTCTCCGGGGGGAACTCAAGAGACCCAGTACTTC.

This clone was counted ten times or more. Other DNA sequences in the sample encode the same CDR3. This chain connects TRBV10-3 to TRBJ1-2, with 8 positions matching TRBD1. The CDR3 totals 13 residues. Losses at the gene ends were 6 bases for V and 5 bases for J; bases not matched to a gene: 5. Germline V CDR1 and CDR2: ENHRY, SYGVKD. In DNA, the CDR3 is TGTGCCATCAGCCCCGGGACAGGATATGGCTACACCTTC. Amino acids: CAISPGTGYGYTF.

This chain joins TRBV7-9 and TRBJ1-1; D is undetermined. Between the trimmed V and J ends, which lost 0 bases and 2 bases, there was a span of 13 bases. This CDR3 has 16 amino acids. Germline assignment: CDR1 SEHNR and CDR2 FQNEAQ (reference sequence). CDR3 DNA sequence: TGTGCCAGCAGCTTAGCATGGGCGACAACTAACACTGAAGCTTTCTTT. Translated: CASSLAWATTNTEAFF.

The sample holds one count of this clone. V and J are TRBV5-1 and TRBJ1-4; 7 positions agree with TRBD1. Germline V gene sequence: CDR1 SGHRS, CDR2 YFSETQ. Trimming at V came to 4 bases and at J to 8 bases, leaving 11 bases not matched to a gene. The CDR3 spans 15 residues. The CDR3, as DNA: TGCGCCAGCAGCCGAGGAGGAACAGGGGAGGAAAAACTGTTTTTT. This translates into CASSRGGTGEEKLFF.

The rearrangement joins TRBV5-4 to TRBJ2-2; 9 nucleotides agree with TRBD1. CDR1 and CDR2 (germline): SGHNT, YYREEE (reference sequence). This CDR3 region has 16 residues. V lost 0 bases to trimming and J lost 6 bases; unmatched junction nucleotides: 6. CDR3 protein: CASSLDDNRGPGELFF. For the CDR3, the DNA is TGTGCCAGCAGCTTGGATGACAACAGGGGGCCCGGGGAGCTGTTTTTT.

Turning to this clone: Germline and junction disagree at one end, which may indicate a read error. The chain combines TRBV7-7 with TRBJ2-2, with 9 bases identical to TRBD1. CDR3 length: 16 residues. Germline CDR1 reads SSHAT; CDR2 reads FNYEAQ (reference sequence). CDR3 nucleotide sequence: TGTGCTAGCAGCCAAGGGGGACAGGGTGGCACCGGGGAGCTGTTTTTT. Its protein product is CASSQGGQGGTGELFF.

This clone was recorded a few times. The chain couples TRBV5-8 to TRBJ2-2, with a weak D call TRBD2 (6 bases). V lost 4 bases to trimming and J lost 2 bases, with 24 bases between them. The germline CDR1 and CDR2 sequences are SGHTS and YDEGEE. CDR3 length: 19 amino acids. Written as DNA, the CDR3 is TGTGCCAGCAGCCCGTGGACATTCACCGGGAGCGGTAACACCGGGGAGCTGTTTTTT. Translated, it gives CASSPWTFTGSGNTGELFF.

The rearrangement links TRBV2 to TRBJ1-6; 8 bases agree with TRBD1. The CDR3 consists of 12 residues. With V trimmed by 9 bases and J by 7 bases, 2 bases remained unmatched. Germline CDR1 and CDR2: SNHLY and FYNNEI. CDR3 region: CASTGGNSPLHF. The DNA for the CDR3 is TGTGCCAGTACAGGGGGGAATTCACCCCTCCACTTT. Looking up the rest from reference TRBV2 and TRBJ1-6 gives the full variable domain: EPEVTQTPSHQVTQMGQEVILRCVPISNHLYFYWYRQILGQKVEFLVSFYNNEISEKSEIFDDQFSVERPDGSNFTLKIRSTKLEDSAMYFCASTGGNSPLHFGNGTRLTVT.

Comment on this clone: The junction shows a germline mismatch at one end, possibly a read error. The CDR3 loop reads CASSPPVTTGSRGYTF. The CDR3 DNA is TGTGCCAGCTCCCCACCCGTAACGACAGGGTCGAGAGGCTACACCTTC. The J gene is TRBJ1-2, the V gene TRBV18; the match to TRBD1 covers 7 bases. The CDR3 sequence is 16 residues long. CDR1 and CDR2 from the germline V gene are KGHSH and LQKENI.

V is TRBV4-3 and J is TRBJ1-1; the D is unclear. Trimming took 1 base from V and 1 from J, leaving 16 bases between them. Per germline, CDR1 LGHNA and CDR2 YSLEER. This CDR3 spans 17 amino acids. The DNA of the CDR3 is TGCGCCAGCAGCCAAGTCGAGTATCCTAAACAGAACACTGAAGCTTTCTTT. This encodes CASSQVEYPKQNTEAFF.

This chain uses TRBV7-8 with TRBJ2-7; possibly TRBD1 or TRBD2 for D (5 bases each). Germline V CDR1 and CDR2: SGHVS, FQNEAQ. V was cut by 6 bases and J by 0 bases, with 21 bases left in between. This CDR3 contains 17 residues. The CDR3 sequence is CASSWGQAVGTSYEQYF. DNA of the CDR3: TGTGCCAGCAGTTGGGGCCAGGCGGTAGGGACCTCCTACGAGCAGTACTTC.

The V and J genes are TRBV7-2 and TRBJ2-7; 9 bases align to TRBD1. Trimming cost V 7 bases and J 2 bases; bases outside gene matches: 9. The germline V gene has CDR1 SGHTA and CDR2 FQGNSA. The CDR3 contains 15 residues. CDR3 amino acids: CASTTGTGTAYEQYF. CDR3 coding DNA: TGTGCCAGCACCACCGGGACAGGGACCGCCTACGAGCAGTACTTC.

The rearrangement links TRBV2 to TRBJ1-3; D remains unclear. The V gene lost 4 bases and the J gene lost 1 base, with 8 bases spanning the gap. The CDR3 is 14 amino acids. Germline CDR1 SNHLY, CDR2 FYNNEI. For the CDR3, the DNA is TGTGCCAGCAGTGTATTAGGGTCTGGAAACACCATATATTTT. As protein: CASSVLGSGNTIYF.

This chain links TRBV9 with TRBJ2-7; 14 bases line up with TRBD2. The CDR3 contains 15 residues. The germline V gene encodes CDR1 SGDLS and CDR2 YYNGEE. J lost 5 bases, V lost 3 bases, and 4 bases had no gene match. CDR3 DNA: TGTGCCAGCAGCGAGGGACTAGCGGGAGTCCACGAGCAGTACTTC. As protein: CASSEGLAGVHEQYF.

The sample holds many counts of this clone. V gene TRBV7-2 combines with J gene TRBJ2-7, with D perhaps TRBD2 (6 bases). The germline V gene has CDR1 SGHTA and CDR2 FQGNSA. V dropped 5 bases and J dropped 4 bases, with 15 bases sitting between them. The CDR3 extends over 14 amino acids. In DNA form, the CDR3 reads TGTGCCAGCAGCCCGACCGGGACTCGGTACGAGCAGTACTTC. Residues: CASSPTGTRYEQYF.

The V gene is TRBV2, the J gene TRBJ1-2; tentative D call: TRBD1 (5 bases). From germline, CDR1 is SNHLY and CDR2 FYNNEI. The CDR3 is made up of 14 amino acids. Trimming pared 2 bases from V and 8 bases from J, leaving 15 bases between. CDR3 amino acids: CASSENGQGAGYTF. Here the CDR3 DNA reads TGTGCCAGCAGTGAAAACGGTCAGGGCGCCGGCTACACCTTC. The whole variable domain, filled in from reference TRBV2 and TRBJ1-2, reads EPEVTQTPSHQVTQMGQEVILRCVPISNHLYFYWYRQILGQKVEFLVSFYNNEISEKSEIFDDQFSVERPDGSNFTLKIRSTKLEDSAMYFCASSENGQGAGYTFGSGTRLTVV.